Ten or more counts support the clone carrying this T cell receptor (beta chain). Its antigen is as yet unknown. The data are from a study of spatial heterogeneity in lung cancer. Overall study: In tumor regions TCR transcript counts correlated strongly with a matched bulk RNA-seq T cell module score. General study points: How many expanded intratumoral alpha and beta TCRs were present tracked the tumor mutation count, which was a count of nonsynonymous mutations.

A unique molecular identifier was carried by every single TCR cDNA molecule. Using its own MiXCR run on the 5' RACE reads, TCRdb lists one record per CDR3 protein. This table has about 550 distinct CDR3 sequences, roughly 12% appearing once. Noted time point: sample taken at primary tumor resection. A total of some 70 untreated early-stage non-small cell lung cancer patients served as donors. Tumor, nontumor lung or frozen PBMC supplied whole RNA, sequenced without sorting. Germline CDR1 is SEHNR and CDR2 is FQNEAQ (reference sequence). The CDR3 has 11 amino acids. Trimming pared 4 bases from V and 4 bases from J, leaving 2 bases between.

The sample here was lung tumor tissue, taken at surgery. The receptor was derived from a male donor with early-stage non-small cell lung cancer. This chain links TRBV7-9 with TRBJ2-1; D remains unclear. This chain's CDR3 is CASSYYNEQFF. CDR3 DNA: TGTGCCAGCAGCTATTACAATGAGCAGTTCTTC. Together with reference TRBV7-9 and TRBJ2-1, the CDR3 gives the full variable domain: DTGVSQNPRHKITKRGQNVTFRCDPISEHNRLYWYRQTLGQGPEFLTYFQNEAQLEKSRLLSDRFSAERPKGSFSTLEIQRTEQGDSAMYLCASSYYNEQFFGPGTRLTVL.